This T cell receptor (beta chain) was retrieved from a study of identical twins. Broader study findings: The study reached conclusions through statistical analysis that was cross-sectional, not following the same donors.

CDR3 size: 16 residues. CDR1 is SGHTA, CDR2 FQGTGA, per germline. The junction had 8 bases not matched to a gene; V was cut back by 5 bases and J by 5 bases. As to this clonotype: No antigen is known for it.

Each CDR3 protein gets one entry after TCRdb re-called the 5' RACE reads with MiXCR. Of roughly 470,000 distinct CDR3 sequences listed, over 11% were seen once; the top ten hold approximately 0.98%. Another study also made use of these data, one on yellow fever vaccine responses in identical twins.

The chain has TRBV7-3 and TRBJ2-3; the match to TRBD2 covers 12 bases. The receptor's source is a young woman in good health. The sample was CD4+ T cells sorted from blood. Here the CDR3 reads CASSRRGLAGQDTQYF. DNA of the CDR3: TGTGCCAGCAGCCGCCGGGGACTAGCGGGCCAAGATACGCAGTATTTT.